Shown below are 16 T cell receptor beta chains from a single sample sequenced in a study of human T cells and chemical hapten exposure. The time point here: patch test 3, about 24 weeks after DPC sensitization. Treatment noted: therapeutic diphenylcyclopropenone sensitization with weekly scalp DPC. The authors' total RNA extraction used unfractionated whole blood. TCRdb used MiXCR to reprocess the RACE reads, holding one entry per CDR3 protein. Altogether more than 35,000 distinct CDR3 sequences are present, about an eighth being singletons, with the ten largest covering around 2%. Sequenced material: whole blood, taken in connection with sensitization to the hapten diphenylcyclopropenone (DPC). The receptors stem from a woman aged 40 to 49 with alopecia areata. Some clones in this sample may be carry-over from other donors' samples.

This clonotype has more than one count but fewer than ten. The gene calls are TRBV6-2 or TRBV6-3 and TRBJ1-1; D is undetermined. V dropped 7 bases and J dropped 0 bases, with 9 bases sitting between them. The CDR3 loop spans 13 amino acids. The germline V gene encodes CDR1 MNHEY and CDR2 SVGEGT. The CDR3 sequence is CASISQMNTEAFF. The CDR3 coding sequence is TGTGCCAGCATCTCACAGATGAACACTGAAGCTTTCTTT.

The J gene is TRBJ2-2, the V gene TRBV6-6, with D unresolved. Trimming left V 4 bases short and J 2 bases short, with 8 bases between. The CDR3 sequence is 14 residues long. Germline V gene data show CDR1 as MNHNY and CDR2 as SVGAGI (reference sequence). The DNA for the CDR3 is TGTGCCAGCAGTTCCCCCTATAACACCGGGGAGCTGTTTTTT. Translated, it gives CASSSPYNTGELFF.

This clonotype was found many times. For the CDR3, the DNA is TGTGCCAGCAGCGTAAGTCTAGAAGAGACCCAGTACTTC. Its translation is CASSVSLEETQYF. The chain couples TRBV9 to TRBJ2-5; D not certain. Trimming took off 1 base at V and 3 bases at J, with 7 bases between the two ends. The germline V gene has CDR1 SGDLS and CDR2 YYNGEE. This CDR3 is built from 13 residues.

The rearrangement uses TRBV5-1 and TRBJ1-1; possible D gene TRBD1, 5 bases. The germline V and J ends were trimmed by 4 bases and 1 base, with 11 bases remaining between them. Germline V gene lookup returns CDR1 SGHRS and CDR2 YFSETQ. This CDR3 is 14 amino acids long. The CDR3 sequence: CASSPGHQNTEAFF. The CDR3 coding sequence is TGCGCCAGCAGCCCCGGACACCAGAACACTGAAGCTTTCTTT.

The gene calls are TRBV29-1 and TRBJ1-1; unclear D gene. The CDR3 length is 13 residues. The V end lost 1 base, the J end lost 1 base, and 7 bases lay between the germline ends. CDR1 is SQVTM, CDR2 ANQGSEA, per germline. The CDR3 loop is CSVEVGQNTEAFF. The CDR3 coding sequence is TGCAGCGTTGAAGTGGGTCAGAACACTGAAGCTTTCTTT.

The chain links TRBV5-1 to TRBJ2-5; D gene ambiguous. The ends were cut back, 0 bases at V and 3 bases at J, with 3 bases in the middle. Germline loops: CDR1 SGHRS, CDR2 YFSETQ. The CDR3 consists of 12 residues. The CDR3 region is CASSLDEETQYF. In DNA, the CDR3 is TGCGCCAGCAGCTTGGATGAAGAGACCCAGTACTTC.

CDR3 coding DNA: TGTGCCTGGAGCGATTCCACAGGGAGCTCCTACGAGCAGTACTTC. This gives the protein CAWSDSTGSSYEQYF. The chain recombines TRBV30 with TRBJ2-7, with D perhaps matching TRBD1 (6 bases). Germline values: CDR1 GTSNPN, CDR2 SVGIG (reference sequence). Trimming removed 3 bases from V and 0 bases from J, with 15 bases in between. CDR3 size: 15 residues.

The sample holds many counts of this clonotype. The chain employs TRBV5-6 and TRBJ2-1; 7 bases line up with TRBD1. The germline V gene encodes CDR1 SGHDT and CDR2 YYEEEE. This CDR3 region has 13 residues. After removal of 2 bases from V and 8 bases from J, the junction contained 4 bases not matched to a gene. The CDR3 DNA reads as TGTGCCAGCAGCTTAAGGGGGCACCATGAGCAGTTCTTC. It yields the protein CASSLRGHHEQFF.

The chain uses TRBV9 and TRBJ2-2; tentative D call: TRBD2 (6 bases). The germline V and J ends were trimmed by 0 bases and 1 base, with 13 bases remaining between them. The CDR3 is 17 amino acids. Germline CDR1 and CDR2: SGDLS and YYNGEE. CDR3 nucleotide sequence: TGTGCCAGCAGCGTAGCCCCCCCCGGGAGGAACACCGGGGAGCTGTTTTTT. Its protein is CASSVAPPGRNTGELFF.

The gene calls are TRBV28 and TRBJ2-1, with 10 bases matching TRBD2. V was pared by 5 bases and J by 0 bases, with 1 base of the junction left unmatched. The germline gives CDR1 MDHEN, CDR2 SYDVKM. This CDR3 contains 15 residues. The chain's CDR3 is CASSASGSSYNEQFF. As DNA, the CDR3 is TGTGCCAGCAGTGCTAGCGGGAGCTCCTACAATGAGCAGTTCTTC.

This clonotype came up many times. The CDR3 is CASSESSYTEAFF. CDR3 nucleotides: TGCGCCAGCAGTGAGTCTTCCTACACTGAAGCTTTCTTT. The chain is built from TRBV10-1 and TRBJ1-1; D is unclear. Trimming pared 0 bases from V and 3 bases from J, leaving 5 bases between. This CDR3 is 13 amino acids long. From germline, CDR1 is WNHNN and CDR2 SYGVQD (reference sequence).

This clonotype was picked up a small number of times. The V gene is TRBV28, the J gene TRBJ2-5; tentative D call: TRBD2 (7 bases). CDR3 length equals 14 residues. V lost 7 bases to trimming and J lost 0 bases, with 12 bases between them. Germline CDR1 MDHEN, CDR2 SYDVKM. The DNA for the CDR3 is TGTGCCAGCAAGACGGGGGGCAACCAAGAGACCCAGTACTTC. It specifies CASKTGGNQETQYF.

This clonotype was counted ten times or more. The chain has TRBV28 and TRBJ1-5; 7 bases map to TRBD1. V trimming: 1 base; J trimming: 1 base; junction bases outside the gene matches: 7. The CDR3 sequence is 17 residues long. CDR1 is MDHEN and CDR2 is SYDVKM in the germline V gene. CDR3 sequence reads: CASSLSGGWVSNQPQHF. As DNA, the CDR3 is TGTGCCAGCAGTTTATCAGGGGGGTGGGTGAGCAATCAGCCCCAGCATTTT.

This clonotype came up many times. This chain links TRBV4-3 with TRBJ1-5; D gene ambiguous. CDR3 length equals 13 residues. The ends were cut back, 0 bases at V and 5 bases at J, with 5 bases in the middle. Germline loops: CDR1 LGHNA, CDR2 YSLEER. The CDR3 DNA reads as TGCGCCAGCAGCCAAGAATACTATCAGCCCCAGCATTTT. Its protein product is CASSQEYYQPQHF.

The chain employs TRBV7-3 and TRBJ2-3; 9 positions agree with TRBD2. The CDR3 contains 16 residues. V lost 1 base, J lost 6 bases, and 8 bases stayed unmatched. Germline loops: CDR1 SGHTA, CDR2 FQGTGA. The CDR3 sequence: CASSLRAGGPGDTQYF. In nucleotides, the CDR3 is TGTGCCAGCAGCTTAAGAGCGGGAGGTCCCGGGGATACGCAGTATTTT.

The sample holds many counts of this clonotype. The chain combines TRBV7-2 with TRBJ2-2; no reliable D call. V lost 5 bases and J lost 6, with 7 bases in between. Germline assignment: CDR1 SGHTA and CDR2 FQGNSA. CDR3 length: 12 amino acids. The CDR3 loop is CASSPVAGELFF. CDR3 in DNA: TGTGCCAGCAGCCCGGTCGCCGGGGAGCTGTTTTTT.